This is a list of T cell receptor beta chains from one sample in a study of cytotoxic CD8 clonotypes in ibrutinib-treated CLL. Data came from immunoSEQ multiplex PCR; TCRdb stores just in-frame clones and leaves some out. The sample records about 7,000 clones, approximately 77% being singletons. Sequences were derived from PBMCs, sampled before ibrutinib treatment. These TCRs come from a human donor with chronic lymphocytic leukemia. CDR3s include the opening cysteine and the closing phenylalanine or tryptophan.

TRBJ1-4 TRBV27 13 CASSRLGGEKLFF
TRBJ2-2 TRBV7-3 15 CASSLDYTRTGELFF
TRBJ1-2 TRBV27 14 CASSLSEGGGGYTF
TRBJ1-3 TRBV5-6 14 CAVSRGSPGNTIYF
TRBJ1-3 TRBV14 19 CASSRRDGILTHSGNTIYF
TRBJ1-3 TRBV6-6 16 CASSYPRGGVRDTIYF
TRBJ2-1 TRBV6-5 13 CASSPGLAYEQFF
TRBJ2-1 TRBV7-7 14 CASSPRSGANEQFF
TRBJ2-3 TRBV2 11 CASSDFDTQYF
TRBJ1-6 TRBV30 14 CALNRDRGNSPLHF
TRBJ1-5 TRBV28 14 CASSLMGGNQPQHF